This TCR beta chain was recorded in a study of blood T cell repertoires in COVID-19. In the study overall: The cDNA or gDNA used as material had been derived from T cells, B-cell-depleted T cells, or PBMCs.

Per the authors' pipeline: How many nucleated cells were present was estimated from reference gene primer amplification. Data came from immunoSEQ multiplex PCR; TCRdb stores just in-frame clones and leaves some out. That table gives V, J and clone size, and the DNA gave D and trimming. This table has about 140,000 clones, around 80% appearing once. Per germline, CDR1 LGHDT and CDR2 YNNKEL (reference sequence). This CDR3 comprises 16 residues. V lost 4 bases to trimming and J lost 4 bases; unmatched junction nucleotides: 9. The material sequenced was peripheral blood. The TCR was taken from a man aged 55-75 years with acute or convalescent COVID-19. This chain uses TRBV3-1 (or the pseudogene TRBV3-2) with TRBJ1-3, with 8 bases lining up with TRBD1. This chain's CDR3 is CASSLWTGLGGNTIYF. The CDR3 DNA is TGTGCCAGCAGCCTCTGGACAGGGTTGGGGGGAAACACCATATATTTT.